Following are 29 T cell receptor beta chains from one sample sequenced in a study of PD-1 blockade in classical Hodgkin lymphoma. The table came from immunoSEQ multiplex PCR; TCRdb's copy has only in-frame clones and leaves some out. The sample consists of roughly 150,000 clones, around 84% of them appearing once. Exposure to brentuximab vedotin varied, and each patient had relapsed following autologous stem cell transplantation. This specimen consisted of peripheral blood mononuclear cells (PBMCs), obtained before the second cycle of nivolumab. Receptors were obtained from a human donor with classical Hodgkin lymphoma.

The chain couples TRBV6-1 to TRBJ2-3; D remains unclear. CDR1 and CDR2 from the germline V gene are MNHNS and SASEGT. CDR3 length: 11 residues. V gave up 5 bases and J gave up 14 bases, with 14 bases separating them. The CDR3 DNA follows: TGTGCCAGCAGTTATCGAGCGTACCTGTATTTT. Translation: CASSYRAYLYF.

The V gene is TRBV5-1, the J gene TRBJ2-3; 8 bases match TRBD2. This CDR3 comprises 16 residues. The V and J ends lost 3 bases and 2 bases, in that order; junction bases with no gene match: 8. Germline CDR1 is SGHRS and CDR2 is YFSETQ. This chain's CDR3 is CASSSLGGVATDTQYF. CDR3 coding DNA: TGCGCCAGCAGCTCCCTCGGGGGGGTGGCCACAGATACGCAGTATTTT.

The CDR3: CASSLRGGAYQETQYF. The CDR3 coding sequence is TGTGCCAGCAGCTTACGCGGGGGGGCGTACCAAGAGACCCAGTACTTC. This chain links TRBV7-3 with TRBJ2-5, with 9 positions matching TRBD2. The trim removed 2 bases at V and 0 bases at J, leaving 4 bases unmatched. This CDR3 region has 16 residues. From germline, CDR1 is SGHTA and CDR2 FQGTGA.

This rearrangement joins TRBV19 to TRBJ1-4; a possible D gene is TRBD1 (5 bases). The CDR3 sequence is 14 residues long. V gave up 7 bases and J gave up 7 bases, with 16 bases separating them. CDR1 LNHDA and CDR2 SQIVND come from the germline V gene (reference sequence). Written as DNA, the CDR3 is TGTGCCAGTACCGCCACAGGCCACGGTGAAAAACTGTTTTTT. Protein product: CASTATGHGEKLFF.

The CDR3 loop reads CASSEAGGPYNEQFF. CDR3 in DNA: TGTGCCAGCAGTGAAGCGGGAGGGCCATACAATGAGCAGTTCTTC. The V and J genes are TRBV2 and TRBJ2-1; 7 nucleotides match TRBD2. V shed 0 bases and J 4 bases; nucleotides not matched to a gene: 3. Germline V gene lookup returns CDR1 SNHLY and CDR2 FYNNEI. CDR3 length: 15 residues.

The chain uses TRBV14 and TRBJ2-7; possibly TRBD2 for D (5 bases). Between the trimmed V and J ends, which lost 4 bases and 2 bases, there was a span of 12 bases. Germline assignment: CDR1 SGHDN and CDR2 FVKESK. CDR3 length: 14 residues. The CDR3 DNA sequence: TGTGCCAGCAGCCGTATGGAGAGGGCCTACGAGCAGTACTTC. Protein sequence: CASSRMERAYEQYF.

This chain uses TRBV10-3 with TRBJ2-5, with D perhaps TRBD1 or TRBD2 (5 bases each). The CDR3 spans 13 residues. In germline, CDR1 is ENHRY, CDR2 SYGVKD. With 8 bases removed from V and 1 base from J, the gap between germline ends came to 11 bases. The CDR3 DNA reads TGTGCCATCCGGGGCCAGGGCCAAGAGACCCAGTACTTC. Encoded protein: CAIRGQGQETQYF.

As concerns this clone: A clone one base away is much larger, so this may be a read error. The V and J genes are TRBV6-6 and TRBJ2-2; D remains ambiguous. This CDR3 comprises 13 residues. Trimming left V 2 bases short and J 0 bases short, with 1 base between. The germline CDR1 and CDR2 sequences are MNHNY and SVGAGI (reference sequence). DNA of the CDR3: TGTGCCAGCAGTTACGCGAACACCGGGGAGCTGTTTTTT. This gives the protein CASSYANTGELFF.

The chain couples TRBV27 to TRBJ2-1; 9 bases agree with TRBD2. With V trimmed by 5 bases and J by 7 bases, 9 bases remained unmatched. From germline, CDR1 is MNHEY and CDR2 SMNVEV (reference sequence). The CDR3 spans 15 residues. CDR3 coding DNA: TGTGCCAGCAGTCATCCGGGACTAGCCATTAATGAGCAGTTCTTC. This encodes CASSHPGLAINEQFF.

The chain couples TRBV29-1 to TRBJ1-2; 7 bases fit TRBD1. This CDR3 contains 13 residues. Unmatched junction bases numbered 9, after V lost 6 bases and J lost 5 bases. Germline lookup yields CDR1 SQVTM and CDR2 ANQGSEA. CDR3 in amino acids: CSVRRQGRYGYTF. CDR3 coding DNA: TGCAGCGTGCGCCGACAGGGACGGTATGGCTACACCTTC.

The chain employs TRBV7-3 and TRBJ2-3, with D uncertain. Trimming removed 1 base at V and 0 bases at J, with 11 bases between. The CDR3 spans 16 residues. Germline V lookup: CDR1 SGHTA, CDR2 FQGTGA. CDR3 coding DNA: TGTGCCAGCAGCTTAATGGGTCGAGCTAGCACAGATACGCAGTATTTT. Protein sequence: CASSLMGRASTDTQYF.

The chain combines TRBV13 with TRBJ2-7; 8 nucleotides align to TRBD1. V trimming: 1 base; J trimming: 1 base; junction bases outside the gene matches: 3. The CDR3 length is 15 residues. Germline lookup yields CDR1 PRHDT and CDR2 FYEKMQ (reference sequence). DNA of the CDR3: TGTGCCAGCAGCTTAGAGGGACAGGAATCCTACGAGCAGTACTTC. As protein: CASSLEGQESYEQYF.

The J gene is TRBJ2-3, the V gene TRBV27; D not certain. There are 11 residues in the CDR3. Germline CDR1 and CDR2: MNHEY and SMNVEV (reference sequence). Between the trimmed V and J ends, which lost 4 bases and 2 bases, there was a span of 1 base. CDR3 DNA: TGTGCCAGCAGTTCCACAGATACGCAGTATTTT. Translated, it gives CASSSTDTQYF.

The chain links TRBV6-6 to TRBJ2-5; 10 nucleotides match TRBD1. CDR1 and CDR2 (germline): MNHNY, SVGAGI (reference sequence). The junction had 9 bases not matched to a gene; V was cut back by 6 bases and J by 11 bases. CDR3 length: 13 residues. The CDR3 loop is CASRGQGGDGQYF. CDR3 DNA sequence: TGTGCCAGCAGAGGACAGGGGGGGGATGGGCAGTACTTC.

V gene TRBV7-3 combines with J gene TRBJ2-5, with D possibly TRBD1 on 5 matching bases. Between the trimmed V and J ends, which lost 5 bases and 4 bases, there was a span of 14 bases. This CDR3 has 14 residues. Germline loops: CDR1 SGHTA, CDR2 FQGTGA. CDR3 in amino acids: CASSNQGGGETQYF. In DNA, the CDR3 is TGTGCCAGCAGCAACCAGGGCGGTGGAGAGACCCAGTACTTC.

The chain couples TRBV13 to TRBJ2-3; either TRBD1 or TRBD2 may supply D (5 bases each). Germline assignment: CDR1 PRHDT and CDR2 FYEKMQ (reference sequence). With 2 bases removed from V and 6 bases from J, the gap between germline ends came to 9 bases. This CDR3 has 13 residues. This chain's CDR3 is CASSLTGPDTQYF. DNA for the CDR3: TGTGCCAGCAGCTTAACGGGGCCGGATACGCAGTATTTT.

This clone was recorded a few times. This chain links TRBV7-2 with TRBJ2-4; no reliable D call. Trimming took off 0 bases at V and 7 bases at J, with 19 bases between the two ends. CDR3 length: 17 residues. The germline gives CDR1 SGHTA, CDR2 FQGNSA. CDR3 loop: CASSLAPTVNLMNIQYF. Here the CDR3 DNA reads TGTGCCAGCAGCTTAGCGCCAACAGTCAATCTTATGAACATTCAGTACTTC.

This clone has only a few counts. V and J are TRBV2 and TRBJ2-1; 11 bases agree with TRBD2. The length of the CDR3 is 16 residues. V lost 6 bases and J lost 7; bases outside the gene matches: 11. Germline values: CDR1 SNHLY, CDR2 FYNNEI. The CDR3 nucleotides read TGTGCCAGCAGCAATAGCGGGAGGGCCAATGGGAATGAGCAGTTCTTC. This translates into CASSNSGRANGNEQFF. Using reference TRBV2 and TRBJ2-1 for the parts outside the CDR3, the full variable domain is EPEVTQTPSHQVTQMGQEVILRCVPISNHLYFYWYRQILGQKVEFLVSFYNNEISEKSEIFDDQFSVERPDGSNFTLKIRSTKLEDSAMYFCASSNSGRANGNEQFFGPGTRLTVL.

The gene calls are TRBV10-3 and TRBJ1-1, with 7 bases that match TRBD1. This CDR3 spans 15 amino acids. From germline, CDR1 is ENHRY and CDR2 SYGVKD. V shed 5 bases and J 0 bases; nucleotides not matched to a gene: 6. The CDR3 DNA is TGTGCCATCAGTACAGGGGAGTCAATGAACACTGAAGCTTTCTTT. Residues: CAISTGESMNTEAFF.

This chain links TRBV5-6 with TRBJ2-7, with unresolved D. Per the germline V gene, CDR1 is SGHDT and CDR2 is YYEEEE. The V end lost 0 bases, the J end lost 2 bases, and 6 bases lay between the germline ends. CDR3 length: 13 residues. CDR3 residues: CASSLEQPYEQYF. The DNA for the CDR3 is TGTGCCAGCAGCTTGGAACAGCCCTACGAGCAGTACTTC.

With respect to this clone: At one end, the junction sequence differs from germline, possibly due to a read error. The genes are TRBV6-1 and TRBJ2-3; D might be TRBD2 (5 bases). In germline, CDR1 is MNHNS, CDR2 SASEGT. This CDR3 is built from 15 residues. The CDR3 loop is CAISEFEGTTDTQYF. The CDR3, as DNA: TGTGCCATCAGTGAATTTGAGGGAACCACAGATACGCAGTATTTT.

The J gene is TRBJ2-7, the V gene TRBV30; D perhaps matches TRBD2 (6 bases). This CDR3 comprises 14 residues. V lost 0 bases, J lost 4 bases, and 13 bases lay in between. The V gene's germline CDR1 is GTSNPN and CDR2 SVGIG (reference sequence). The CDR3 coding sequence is TGTGCCTGGAGTGTAACAGGACTAAGTTACGAGCAGTACTTC. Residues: CAWSVTGLSYEQYF.

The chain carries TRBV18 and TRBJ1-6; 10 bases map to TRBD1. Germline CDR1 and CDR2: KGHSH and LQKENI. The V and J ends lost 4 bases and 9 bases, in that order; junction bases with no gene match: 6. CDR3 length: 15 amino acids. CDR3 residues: CASSLGTGDSSPLHF. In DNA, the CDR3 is TGTGCCAGCTCACTCGGGACAGGGGATAGTTCACCCCTCCACTTT.

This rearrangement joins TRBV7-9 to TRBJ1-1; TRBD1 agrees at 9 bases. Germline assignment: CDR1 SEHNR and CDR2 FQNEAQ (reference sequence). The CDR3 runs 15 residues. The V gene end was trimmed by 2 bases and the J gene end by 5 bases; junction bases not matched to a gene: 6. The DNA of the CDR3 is TGTGCCAGCAGCTTATGGGACAGGGTTCGGACTGAAGCTTTCTTT. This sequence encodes CASSLWDRVRTEAFF. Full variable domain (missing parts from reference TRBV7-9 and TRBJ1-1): DTGVSQNPRHKITKRGQNVTFRCDPISEHNRLYWYRQTLGQGPEFLTYFQNEAQLEKSRLLSDRFSAERPKGSFSTLEIQRTEQGDSAMYLCASSLWDRVRTEAFFGQGTRLTVV.

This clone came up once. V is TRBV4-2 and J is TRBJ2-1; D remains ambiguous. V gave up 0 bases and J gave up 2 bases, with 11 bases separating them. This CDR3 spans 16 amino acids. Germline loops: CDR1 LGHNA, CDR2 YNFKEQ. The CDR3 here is CASSQEWVSAYNEQFF. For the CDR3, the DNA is TGTGCCAGCAGCCAAGAATGGGTGTCGGCCTACAATGAGCAGTTCTTC.

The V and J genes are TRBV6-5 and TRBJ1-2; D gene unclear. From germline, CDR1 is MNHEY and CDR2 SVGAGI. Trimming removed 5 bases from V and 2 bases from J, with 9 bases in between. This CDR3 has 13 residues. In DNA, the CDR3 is TGTGCCAGCAGTGAAGACAAGAACTATGGCTACACCTTC. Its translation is CASSEDKNYGYTF.

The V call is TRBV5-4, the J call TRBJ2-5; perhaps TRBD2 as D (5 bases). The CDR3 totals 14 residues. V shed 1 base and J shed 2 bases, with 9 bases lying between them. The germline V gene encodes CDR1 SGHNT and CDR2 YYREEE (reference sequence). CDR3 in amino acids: CASSLLAEQETQYF. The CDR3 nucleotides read TGTGCCAGCAGCTTGCTAGCAGAACAAGAGACCCAGTACTTC.

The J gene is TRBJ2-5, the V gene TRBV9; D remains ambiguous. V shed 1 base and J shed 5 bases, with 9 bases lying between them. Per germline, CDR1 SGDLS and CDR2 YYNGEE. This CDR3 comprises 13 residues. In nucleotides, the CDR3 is TGTGCCAGCAGCGTATCTTTGAGGGAGACCCAGTACTTC. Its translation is CASSVSLRETQYF.

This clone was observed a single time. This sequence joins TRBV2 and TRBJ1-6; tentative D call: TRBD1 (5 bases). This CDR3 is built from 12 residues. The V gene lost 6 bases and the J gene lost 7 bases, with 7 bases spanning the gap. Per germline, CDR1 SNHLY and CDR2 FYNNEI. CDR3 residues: CASSPGNSPLHF. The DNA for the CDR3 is TGTGCCAGCAGCCCAGGGAATTCACCCCTCCACTTT.